This record looks at one T cell receptor beta chain sequence and its context. The antigen remains unidentified. PCR used 60 Vbeta primers and 13 Jbeta primers. Repertoires were generated with immunoSEQ multiplex PCR, while TCRdb's copy carries only in-frame clones and drops some. The table lists about 120,000 clones, about three quarters of them singletons, with roughly 8.2% in the top ten. This entry comes from a study of cytomegalovirus exposure and HLA in healthy donors. This CDR3 contains 14 residues. Between the trimmed V and J ends, which lost 5 bases and 2 bases, there was a span of 9 bases. Germline-derived CDR1 and CDR2 are MNHEY and SVGAGI. Broader study findings: In a later analysis, at a false discovery rate of 0.05, about 17,000 TCR beta sequences matched HLA alleles. The number of N-insertions in an Asian-associated ancestry cluster was reportedly below the approximately 700-donor mean in a later analysis. HLA restriction was apparent for most CMV-associated TCR beta chains in a later analysis. Presence/absence comparisons presumed near-even sequencing depth among donors.

The sample was PBMCs. The V and J genes are TRBV6-5 and TRBJ1-4, with D unresolved. The receptor's source is a woman in her 40s in good health and CMV-seropositive. This CDR3 reads CASSPVLTNEKLFF. CDR3 sequence (DNA): TGTGCCAGCAGTCCTGTATTGACTAATGAAAAACTGTTTTTT.